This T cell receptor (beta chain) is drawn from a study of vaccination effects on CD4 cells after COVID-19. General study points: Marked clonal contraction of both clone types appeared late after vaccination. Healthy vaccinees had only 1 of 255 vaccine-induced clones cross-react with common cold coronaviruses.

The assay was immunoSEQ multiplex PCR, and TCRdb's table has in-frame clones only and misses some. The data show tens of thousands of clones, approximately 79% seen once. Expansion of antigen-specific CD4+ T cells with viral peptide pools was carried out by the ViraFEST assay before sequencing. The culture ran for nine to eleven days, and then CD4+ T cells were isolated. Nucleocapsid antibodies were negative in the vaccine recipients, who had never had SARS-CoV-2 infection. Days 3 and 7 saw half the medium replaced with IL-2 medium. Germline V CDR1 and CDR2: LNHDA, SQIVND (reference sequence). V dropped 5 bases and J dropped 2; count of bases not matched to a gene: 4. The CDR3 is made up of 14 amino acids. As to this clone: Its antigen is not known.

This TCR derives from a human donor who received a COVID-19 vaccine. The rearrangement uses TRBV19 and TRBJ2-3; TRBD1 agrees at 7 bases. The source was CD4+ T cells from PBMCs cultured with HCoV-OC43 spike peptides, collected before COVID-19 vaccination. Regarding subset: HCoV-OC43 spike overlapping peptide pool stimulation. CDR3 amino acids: CASSSTGNTDTQYF. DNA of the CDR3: TGTGCCAGTAGTTCGACAGGGAACACAGATACGCAGTATTTT.